These T cell receptor beta chains were read from a single sample in a study of T cell responses to AZD1222 COVID-19 vaccine. The table came from immunoSEQ multiplex PCR; TCRdb's copy has only in-frame clones and leaves some out. The sample holds about 93,000 clones; about 86% are singletons and the top ten take around 8%. Sequencing used peripheral blood, obtained on day 0 of AZD1222 vaccination. The receptors stem from an adult in good health. The CDR3 runs from the conserved cysteine through the conserved F or W. The D gene is left open where the match is weak. Size is omitted from some rows. Given values are once, few, many or a class for expanded clones.

d_call	v_call	j_call	clone_size	cdr3_aa	cdr3_nt
TRBD1	TRBV10-3	TRBJ2-3	.	CAIRPGTESTDTQYF	TGTGCCATCAGGCCAGGGACAGAGAGCACAGATACGCAGTATTTT
.	TRBV18	TRBJ1-3	.	CASSPGQTDSGNTIYF	TGTGCCAGCTCACCAGGACAGACAGACTCTGGAAACACCATATATTTT
TRBD1	TRBV18	TRBJ1-5	.	CASSPGTAGLSSQHF	TGTGCCAGCTCACCAGGGACAGCGGGGTTAAGTTCCCAGCATTTT
TRBD1	TRBV5-1	TRBJ1-6	once	CASRERTGDSPLHF	TGCGCCAGCAGGGAAAGGACAGGAGATTCACCCCTCCACTTT
TRBD1	TRBV27	TRBJ2-4	.	CASGPGQGKNIQYF	TGTGCCAGCGGACCGGGACAGGGGAAAAACATTCAGTACTTC
.	TRBV7-2	TRBJ2-3	.	CASSLVGGLSPDTQYF	TGTGCCAGCAGCTTAGTCGGCGGGCTTAGTCCAGATACGCAGTATTTT
.	TRBV5-5	TRBJ2-1	.	CASRRSSPYNEQFF	TGTGCCAGCAGACGGTCTAGCCCCTACAATGAGCAGTTCTTC
TRBD1	TRBV4-2	TRBJ1-2	.	CASSQVPGTGWEGYTF	TGTGCCAGCAGCCAAGTACCCGGGACAGGGTGGGAAGGCTACACCTTC
.	TRBV5-4	TRBJ2-7	.	CASSPGTGPSYEQYF	TGTGCCAGCAGCCCCGGGACGGGTCCGTCCTACGAGCAGTACTTC
TRBD1	TRBV9	TRBJ1-6	.	CASSLGDRWLENSPLHF	TGTGCCAGCAGCTTAGGGGACAGGTGGTTGGAGAATTCACCCCTCCACTTT
TRBD2	TRBV28	TRBJ2-1	.	CASSSRASGDNEQFF	TGTGCCAGCAGTTCCCGGGCTAGCGGGGACAATGAGCAGTTCTTC
.	TRBV11-2	TRBJ1-2	once	CASSPGGFNYGYTF	TGTGCCAGCAGCCCGGGAGGGTTTAACTATGGCTACACCTTC
TRBD2	TRBV5-4	TRBJ2-7	.	CASSPSASGMSYEQYF	TGTGCCAGCAGCCCGTCGGCTAGCGGGATGAGTTACGAGCAGTACTTC
.	TRBV3-1/TRBV3-2	TRBJ2-7	.	CASSQQNRDYEQYF	TGTGCCAGCAGCCAACAAAACAGGGACTACGAGCAGTACTTC
TRBD1	TRBV4-1	TRBJ2-7	.	CASSQGYNRGLEQYF	TGCGCCAGCAGCCAAGGTTATAACAGGGGGCTCGAGCAGTACTTC
.	TRBV21-1	TRBJ1-1	.	CASTRTSDFLWTEAFF	TGTGCCAGCACCCGAACCTCGGACTTCCTATGGACTGAAGCTTTCTTT
.	TRBV4-3	TRBJ2-1	.	CASSQDTQGRYNEQFF	TGCGCCAGCAGCCAAGATACACAGGGAAGATACAATGAGCAGTTCTTC
.	TRBV19	TRBJ2-1	.	CASSGDGSYNEQFF	TGTGCCAGTTCGGGAGACGGCTCCTACAATGAGCAGTTCTTC
TRBD1	TRBV24-1	TRBJ2-6	.	CATSEATGISGANVLTF	TGTGCCACCAGTGAAGCGACAGGGATCTCTGGGGCCAACGTCCTGACTTTC
TRBD1	TRBV3-1/TRBV3-2	TRBJ1-2	.	CASSQDYGTGSLSWTF	TGTGCCAGCAGCCAAGATTACGGGACAGGTTCTCTTTCTTGGACCTTC
.	TRBV7-7	TRBJ2-5	.	CASSLWAGTQETQYF	TGTGCCAGCAGCTTATGGGCAGGGACCCAAGAGACCCAGTACTTC
.	TRBV5-6	TRBJ2-7	.	CASSLGRSEQYF	TGTGCCAGCAGCTTGGGGCGGAGCGAGCAGTACTTC
.	TRBV5-4	TRBJ2-5	once	CASSFPSVQETQYF	TGTGCCAGCAGCTTCCCTAGCGTTCAAGAGACCCAGTACTTC
.	TRBV5-4	TRBJ2-3	.	CASRKPQADTQYF	TGTGCCAGCAGAAAACCTCAGGCAGATACGCAGTATTTT
.	TRBV11-2	TRBJ1-1	.	CASSVGGVTEAFF	TGTGCCAGCAGCGTGGGGGGGGTCACTGAAGCTTTCTTT
.	TRBV11-1	TRBJ1-2	few	CASSFDEYDYTF	TGTGCCAGCAGCTTTGACGAGTATGACTACACCTTC
.	TRBV7-3	TRBJ2-3	.	CASSLPPGAPQYF	TGTGCCAGCAGCTTACCCCCTGGGGCTCCGCAGTATTTT
.	TRBV27	TRBJ1-6	.	CASSLRASPLHF	TGTGCCAGCAGTTTGAGGGCTTCACCCCTCCACTTT
.	TRBV18	TRBJ1-1	few	CASSPGVGTEAFF	TGTGCCAGCTCACCCGGGGTGGGGACTGAAGCTTTCTTT
.	TRBV6-2/TRBV6-3	TRBJ2-3	.	CASSYGRWTDTQYF	TGTGCCAGCAGTTACGGGCGGTGGACAGATACGCAGTATTTT
TRBD1	TRBV19	TRBJ1-4	.	CASRLDRGYEKLFF	TGTGCCAGTAGGCTGGACAGGGGGTATGAAAAACTGTTTTTT
.	TRBV5-1	TRBJ1-1	.	CASSGAPPNTEAFF	TGCGCCAGCAGCGGGGCACCCCCGAACACTGAAGCTTTCTTT
.	TRBV5-4	TRBJ1-6	.	CASSRRGAPTPLHF	TGTGCCAGCAGCCGTAGGGGGGCCCCGACACCCCTCCACTTT
.	TRBV6-2/TRBV6-3	TRBJ1-2	.	CASSGQNYGYTF	TGTGCCAGCAGTGGACAGAACTATGGCTACACCTTC
.	TRBV5-1	TRBJ1-6	.	CASSPRPDPFTPLHF	TGCGCCAGCAGCCCCCGGCCCGACCCCTTTACGCCCCTCCACTTT
.	TRBV30	TRBJ2-2	.	CAWSAYRETGELFF	TGTGCCTGGAGCGCATACAGGGAGACCGGGGAGCTGTTTTTT
TRBD1	TRBV19	TRBJ1-1	.	CATTGTGRNTEAFF	TGTGCCACCACCGGGACAGGGCGAAACACTGAAGCTTTCTTT
.	TRBV27	TRBJ1-6	.	CASSLSGAGWNSPLHF	TGTGCCAGCAGTTTATCGGGGGCAGGGTGGAATTCACCCCTCCACTTT
.	TRBV6-6	TRBJ1-1	once	CASSLRGVREGAEAFF	TGTGCCAGCAGCCTCAGGGGTGTTCGGGAGGGAGCTGAAGCTTTCTTT
.	TRBV19	TRBJ1-2	.	CASSGASLVYGYTF	TGTGCCAGTAGTGGTGCCAGTTTAGTCTATGGCTACACCTTC
.	TRBV6-1	TRBJ2-7	.	CASSSSGSYEQYF	TGTGCCAGCAGTAGCTCAGGATCCTACGAGCAGTACTTC
TRBD2	TRBV13	TRBJ2-7	.	CASSGTSDRRDF	TGTGCCAGCAGCGGGACTAGCGACCGCCGCGATTTC
.	TRBV6-1	TRBJ2-1	.	CASSEAPTGPTSSNEQFF	TGTGCCAGCAGTGAAGCCCCTACGGGCCCCACTAGCAGCAATGAGCAGTTCTTC
.	TRBV4-2	TRBJ1-4	few	CASSGWLGEPALNNEKLFF	TGTGCCAGCAGCGGTTGGCTGGGGGAGCCAGCCTTAAACAATGAAAAACTGTTTTTT
TRBD2	TRBV3-1/TRBV3-2	TRBJ2-1	.	CASSRRPLAGGNEQFF	TGTGCCAGCAGCCGAAGGCCCCTAGCGGGAGGCAATGAGCAGTTCTTC
TRBD2	TRBV28	TRBJ2-3	.	CASSFLAGGPNPTDTQYF	TGTGCCAGCAGTTTCTTAGCGGGAGGGCCTAATCCAACAGATACGCAGTATTTT
.	TRBV3-1/TRBV3-2	TRBJ1-3	.	CASSQDLWGSTIYF	TGTGCCAGCAGCCAAGACCTTTGGGGGAGCACCATATATTTT
TRBD2	TRBV5-4	TRBJ2-7	.	CASSVGLAGGEQYF	TGTGCCAGCAGCGTAGGACTAGCGGGAGGCGAGCAGTACTTC
.	TRBV21-1	TRBJ2-6	.	CASSKELDRKVNVLTF	TGTGCCAGCAGCAAAGAGCTGGACAGGAAAGTCAACGTCCTGACTTTC
TRBD2	TRBV6-2/TRBV6-3	TRBJ2-7	.	CASSYHRTSGKYEQYF	TGTGCCAGCAGTTACCATCGGACTAGCGGGAAGTACGAGCAGTACTTC
.	TRBV12-3/TRBV12-4	TRBJ1-4	.	CASRPLPGEKLFF	TGTGCCAGCAGACCACTTCCAGGCGAAAAACTGTTTTTT
.	TRBV2	TRBJ2-1	.	CASSEETKTYNEQFF	TGTGCCAGCAGTGAAGAGACCAAAACCTACAATGAGCAGTTCTTC
TRBD1	TRBV28	TRBJ2-7	.	CASSRQGNEQYF	TGTGCCAGCAGCCGACAGGGAAACGAGCAGTACTTC
TRBD1	TRBV6-5	TRBJ1-6	.	CASERQGDNNSPLHF	TGTGCCAGTGAGCGACAGGGGGACAATAATTCACCCCTCCACTTT
.	TRBV5-4	TRBJ1-1	.	CASSSPGAMNTEAFF	TGTGCCAGCAGCTCACCGGGGGCTATGAACACTGAAGCTTTCTTT
.	TRBV19	TRBJ2-7	.	CASSTRPGTESYEQYF	TGTGCCAGTAGTACCCGTCCCGGGACGGAGTCCTACGAGCAGTACTTC
TRBD2	TRBV5-6	TRBJ2-3	few	CASSYSGSGTDTQYF	TGTGCCAGCTCATACAGCGGGAGTGGTACAGATACGCAGTATTTT
TRBD2	TRBV11-1	TRBJ2-7	.	CASSSLAGVNEQYF	TGTGCCAGCAGCTCGCTAGCGGGAGTTAACGAGCAGTACTTC